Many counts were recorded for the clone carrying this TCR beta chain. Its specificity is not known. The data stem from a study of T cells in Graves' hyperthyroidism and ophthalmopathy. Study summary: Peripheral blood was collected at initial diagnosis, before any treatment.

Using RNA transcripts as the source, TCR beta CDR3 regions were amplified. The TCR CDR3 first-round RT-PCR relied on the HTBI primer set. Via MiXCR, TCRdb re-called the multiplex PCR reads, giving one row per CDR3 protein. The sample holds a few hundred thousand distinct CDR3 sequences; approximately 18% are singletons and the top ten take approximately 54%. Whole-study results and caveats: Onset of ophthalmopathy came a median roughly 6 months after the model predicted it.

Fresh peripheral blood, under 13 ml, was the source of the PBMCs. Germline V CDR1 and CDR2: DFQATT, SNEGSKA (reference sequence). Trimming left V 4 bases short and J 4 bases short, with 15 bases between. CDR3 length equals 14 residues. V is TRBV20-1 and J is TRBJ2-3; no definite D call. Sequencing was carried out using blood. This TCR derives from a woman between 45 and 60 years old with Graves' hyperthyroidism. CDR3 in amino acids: CSAKPPTPPDTQYF. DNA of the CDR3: TGCAGTGCTAAACCTCCTACCCCACCAGATACGCAGTATTTT.